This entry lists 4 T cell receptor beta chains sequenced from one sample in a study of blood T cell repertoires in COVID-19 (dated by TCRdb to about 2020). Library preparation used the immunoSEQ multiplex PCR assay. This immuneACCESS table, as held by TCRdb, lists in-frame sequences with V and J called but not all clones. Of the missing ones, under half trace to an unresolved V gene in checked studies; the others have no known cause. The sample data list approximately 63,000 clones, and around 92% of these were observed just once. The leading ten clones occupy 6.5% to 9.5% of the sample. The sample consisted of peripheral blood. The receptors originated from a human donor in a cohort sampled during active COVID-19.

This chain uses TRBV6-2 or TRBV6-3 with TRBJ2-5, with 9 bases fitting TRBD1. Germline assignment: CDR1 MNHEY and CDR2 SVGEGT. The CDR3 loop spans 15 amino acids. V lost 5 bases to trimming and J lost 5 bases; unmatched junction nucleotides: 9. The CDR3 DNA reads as TGTGCCAGCAGTCTGGCCGGGACAGGGAAGGAGACCCAGTACTTC. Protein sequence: CASSLAGTGKETQYF.

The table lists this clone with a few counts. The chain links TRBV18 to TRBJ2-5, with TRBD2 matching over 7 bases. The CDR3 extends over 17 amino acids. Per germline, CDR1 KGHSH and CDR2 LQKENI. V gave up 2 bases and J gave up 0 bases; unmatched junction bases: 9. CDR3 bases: TGTGCCAGCTCACCAAAGAGAGCGGGGACGTACCAAGAGACCCAGTACTTC. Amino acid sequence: CASSPKRAGTYQETQYF.

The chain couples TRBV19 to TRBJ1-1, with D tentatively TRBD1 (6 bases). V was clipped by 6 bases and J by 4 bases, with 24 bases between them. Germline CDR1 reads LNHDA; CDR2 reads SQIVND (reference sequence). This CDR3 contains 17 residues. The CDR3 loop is CASRAYRASIGPTEAFF. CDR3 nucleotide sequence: TGTGCCAGTAGAGCCTACAGGGCAAGTATCGGTCCCACTGAAGCTTTCTTT.

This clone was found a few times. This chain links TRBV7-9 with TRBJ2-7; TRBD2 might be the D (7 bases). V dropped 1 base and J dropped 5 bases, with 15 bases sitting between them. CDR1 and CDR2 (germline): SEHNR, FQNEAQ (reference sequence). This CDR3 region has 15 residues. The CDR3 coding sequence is TGTGCCAGCAGCTTAGAATGGGGGGGCCGCCACGAGCAGTACTTC. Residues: CASSLEWGGRHEQYF.